A selection of T cell receptor beta chains follows, all from one sample in a study of OX40 agonist ivuxolimab in advanced cancers. This table comes from immunoSEQ multiplex PCR, and its TCRdb copy is limited to in-frame clones, with some not included. The sample lists tens of thousands of clones, more than 90% occurring once. The material sequenced was CD4+ or CD8+ T cells sorted from blood, taken in a trial of the OX40 agonist ivuxolimab. These receptors all come from an adult with an advanced solid tumor such as melanoma, head and neck, liver or kidney cancer. The CDR3 runs from the conserved cysteine through the conserved F or W. The order of the fields is D gene, V gene, clone size, J gene, CDR3 protein, CDR3 DNA. D genes are given only for firm matches. Part of the rows lack a size; the others show once, few, many or a class for expanded clones.

D: -; V: TRBV29-1; size: once; J: TRBJ1-2; CDR3: CSVEDFAGRDYGYTF; DNA: TGCAGCGTTGAAGATTTTGCAGGGAGGGACTATGGCTACACCTTC
D: -; V: TRBV27; size: -; J: TRBJ2-7; CDR3: CASSTGGSTYEQYF; DNA: TGTGCCAGCAGTACGGGGGGCTCAACCTACGAGCAGTACTTC
D: -; V: TRBV25-1; size: -; J: TRBJ2-7; CDR3: CASSQGKPYEQYF; DNA: TGTGCCAGCTCACAGGGAAAGCCCTACGAGCAGTACTTC
D: -; V: TRBV14; size: -; J: TRBJ2-1; CDR3: CASSLPYNEQFF; DNA: TGTGCCAGCAGCTTACCTTACAATGAGCAGTTCTTC
D: TRBD1; V: TRBV19; size: -; J: TRBJ2-3; CDR3: CASSWGQGPDTQYF; DNA: TGTGCCAGTAGCTGGGGACAGGGCCCAGATACGCAGTATTTT
D: -; V: TRBV27; size: once; J: TRBJ1-1; CDR3: CASSLRVGTEAFF; DNA: TGTGCCAGCAGTTTAAGAGTTGGCACTGAAGCTTTCTTT
D: TRBD2; V: TRBV27; size: -; J: TRBJ2-7; CDR3: CASSLSGRAHEQYF; DNA: TGTGCCAGCAGTTTAAGCGGGAGGGCCCACGAGCAGTACTTC
D: -; V: TRBV10-3; size: -; J: TRBJ2-7; CDR3: CAISEYEKVSEQYF; DNA: TGTGCCATCAGTGAGTACGAGAAGGTCTCCGAGCAGTACTTC
D: -; V: TRBV10-2; size: -; J: TRBJ1-5; CDR3: CASSESAAQPQHF; DNA: TGCGCCAGCAGTGAGTCGGCAGCTCAGCCCCAGCATTTT
D: -; V: TRBV9; size: -; J: TRBJ2-1; CDR3: CASSVDGSSVWEQFF; DNA: TGTGCCAGCAGCGTAGACGGGTCTAGCGTCTGGGAGCAGTTCTTC
D: TRBD1; V: TRBV27; size: -; J: TRBJ1-1; CDR3: CASSPSRGQVVTEAFF; DNA: TGTGCCAGCAGTCCTTCCAGGGGGCAAGTTGTCACTGAAGCTTTCTTT
D: TRBD2; V: TRBV10-2; size: once; J: TRBJ2-1; CDR3: CASSDRGLANNEQFF; DNA: TGCGCCAGCAGTGACCGGGGACTAGCGAACAATGAGCAGTTCTTC
D: -; V: TRBV2; size: -; J: TRBJ2-5; CDR3: CASRGWTTLPETQYF; DNA: TGTGCCAGCAGGGGATGGACGACCCTCCCGGAGACCCAGTACTTC
D: -; V: TRBV30; size: -; J: TRBJ1-2; CDR3: CAWEGTLFYGYTF; DNA: TGTGCCTGGGAAGGGACCCTTTTCTATGGCTACACCTTC